Shown below are 21 T cell receptor beta chains from a single sample sequenced in a study of CD8 T cells in acute hepatitis C reinfection. Time point meaning: naive CD8 control sorted from an acute-time-point sample. Using immunoSEQ multiplex PCR, the repertoire was profiled, and TCRdb retains in-frame clones only, with some absent. The repertoire holds some 40,000 clones, with 87% as singletons. The material sequenced was naive CD8+ T cells from PBMCs. These TCRs come from a man aged 25-40 years with chronic hepatitis C.

The V call is TRBV10-1, the J call TRBJ2-7, with a tentative D call TRBD1 (6 bases). Trimming took off 3 bases at V and 5 bases at J, with 14 bases between the two ends. The germline V gene has CDR1 WNHNN and CDR2 SYGVQD (reference sequence). The CDR3 runs to 14 residues. This CDR3 reads CASSDDRKGHEQYF. CDR3 DNA sequence: TGCGCCAGCAGTGACGACAGGAAGGGTCACGAGCAGTACTTC.

This clone was found once. The chain employs TRBV9 and TRBJ2-5; D gene uncertain. Germline lookup yields CDR1 SGDLS and CDR2 YYNGEE. There are 11 residues in the CDR3. Trimming left V 3 bases short and J 2 bases short, with 2 bases between. CDR3 bases: TGTGCCAGCAGCGCGCAAGAGACCCAGTACTTC. The encoded protein is CASSAQETQYF.

This clone was counted only a few times. This chain connects TRBV5-1 to TRBJ2-7; D may correspond to TRBD1 or TRBD2 (6 bases each). V was pared by 1 base and J by 0 bases, with 14 bases between. CDR3 length: 16 residues. Germline V lookup: CDR1 SGHRS, CDR2 YFSETQ. CDR3 nucleotides: TGCGCCAGCAGCTTGAACGTGGGGGGCGGCTCCTACGAGCAGTACTTC. This sequence encodes CASSLNVGGGSYEQYF.

The V call is TRBV7-6, the J call TRBJ2-1, with D perhaps matching TRBD2 (6 bases). V was clipped by 6 bases and J by 0 bases, with 12 bases between them. Germline V CDR1 and CDR2: SGHVS, FNYEAQ. CDR3 length equals 15 residues. The CDR3 DNA reads as TGTGCCAGCAGATTCCGGGAGACCTCCTACAATGAGCAGTTCTTC. Residues: CASRFRETSYNEQFF.

This chain joins TRBV9 and TRBJ1-5; a weak D match, TRBD1 (5 bases). V lost 4 bases, J lost 2 bases, and 13 bases lay in between. Germline assignment: CDR1 SGDLS and CDR2 YYNGEE. This CDR3 has 15 amino acids. Written as DNA, the CDR3 is TGTGCCAGCAGCACGGGGGACTCAGGCAATCAGCCCCAGCATTTT. Protein: CASSTGDSGNQPQHF. Based on the CDR3 plus reference TRBV9 and TRBJ1-5, the full variable domain is DSGVTQTPKHLITATGQRVTLRCSPRSGDLSVYWYQQSLDQGLQFLIQYYNGEERAKGNILERFSAQQFPDLHSELNLSSLELGDSALYFCASSTGDSGNQPQHFGDGTRLSIL.

The rearrangement links TRBV27 to TRBJ1-5; TRBD1 aligns across 8 bases. Germline CDR1 is MNHEY and CDR2 is SMNVEV (reference sequence). Germline trimming cut 2 bases from V and 7 bases from J; bases unmatched to any gene: 4. The CDR3 loop spans 14 amino acids. For the CDR3, the DNA is TGTGCCAGCAGTTTAGGACAGGGTCTCCAGCCCCAGCATTTT. Translation: CASSLGQGLQPQHF.

The gene calls are TRBV27 and TRBJ2-3; 8 bases are shared with TRBD1. The germline CDR1 and CDR2 sequences are MNHEY and SMNVEV (reference sequence). The CDR3 totals 18 residues. V dropped 1 base and J dropped 4; count of bases not matched to a gene: 13. The CDR3 coding sequence is TGTGCCAGCAGTTTATTAGCCCCCGGGACAGGTTTTTCAGATACGCAGTATTTT. Translated, it gives CASSLLAPGTGFSDTQYF.

This chain joins TRBV5-4 and TRBJ2-3; D is unclear. There are 14 residues in the CDR3. Germline CDR1 is SGHNT and CDR2 is YYREEE (reference sequence). V was cut by 4 bases and J by 6 bases, with 15 bases left in between. The CDR3 region is CASSPGPMADTQYF. CDR3 in DNA: TGTGCCAGCAGCCCCGGACCAATGGCGGATACGCAGTATTTT.

This chain uses TRBV7-9 with TRBJ2-3, with D uncertain. The germline gives CDR1 SEHNR, CDR2 FQNEAQ (reference sequence). Trimming left V 4 bases short and J 9 bases short, with 11 bases between. This CDR3 comprises 12 residues. In nucleotides, the CDR3 is TGTGCCAGCAGCTCCTTGGATGAGACGCAGTATTTT. Protein: CASSSLDETQYF.

The chain has TRBV19 and TRBJ2-1; the D is unclear. Trimming pared 3 bases from V and 7 bases from J, leaving 4 bases between. Germline CDR1 LNHDA, CDR2 SQIVND (reference sequence). The CDR3 runs 11 residues. The CDR3 loop reads CASSMVNEQFF. The CDR3 DNA follows: TGTGCCAGTAGTATGGTAAATGAGCAGTTCTTC.

The V and J genes are TRBV7-6 and TRBJ2-7, with D maybe TRBD2 (6 bases). This CDR3 region has 16 residues. Germline CDR1 SGHVS, CDR2 FNYEAQ. V was cut by 4 bases and J by 5 bases, with 21 bases left in between. The CDR3 here is CASSSRVGGGADEQYF. The DNA for the CDR3 is TGTGCCAGCAGCTCGCGGGTGGGGGGTGGTGCTGACGAGCAGTACTTC. Full variable domain (remainder filled in from reference TRBV7-6 and TRBJ2-7): GAGVSQSPRYKVTKRGQDVALRCDPISGHVSLYWYRQALGQGPEFLTYFNYEAQQDKSGLPNDRFSAERPEGSISTLTIQRTEQRDSAMYRCASSSRVGGGADEQYFGPGTRLTVT.

This chain joins TRBV9 and TRBJ2-2; possible D gene TRBD2, 6 bases. The CDR3 has 17 residues. Per the germline V gene, CDR1 is SGDLS and CDR2 is YYNGEE. Trimming removed 1 base at V and 3 bases at J, with 16 bases between. The CDR3 protein is CASSVSSTRDYTGELFF. The CDR3 nucleotides read TGTGCCAGCAGCGTATCCTCAACCCGGGACTACACCGGGGAGCTGTTTTTT.

In its sample, this clone is medium-sized. The chain employs TRBV9 and TRBJ2-2; 9 nucleotides line up with TRBD1. Germline CDR1 is SGDLS and CDR2 is YYNGEE. This CDR3 spans 19 amino acids. The J segment lost 1 base and the V segment lost 0 bases, leaving 10 bases of the junction unmatched. In nucleotides, the CDR3 is TGTGCCAGCAGCGTAGTTGGGACAGGGCTTTTTGTGAACACCGGGGAGCTGTTTTTT. This gives the protein CASSVVGTGLFVNTGELFF.

The gene calls are TRBV5-4 and TRBJ2-2, with a possible D match to TRBD1 (6 bases). V was cut by 4 bases and J by 0 bases, with 10 bases left in between. Germline CDR1 and CDR2: SGHNT and YYREEE (reference sequence). The CDR3 runs to 15 residues. CDR3 region: CASSADSTNTGELFF. CDR3 in DNA: TGTGCCAGCAGCGCGGACAGTACGAACACCGGGGAGCTGTTTTTT.

The V call is TRBV7-9, the J call TRBJ1-4, with no clear D. Trimming took 3 bases from V and 6 from J, leaving 11 bases between them. Germline V lookup: CDR1 SEHNR, CDR2 FQNEAQ (reference sequence). This CDR3 spans 14 amino acids. Here the CDR3 DNA reads TGTGCCAGCAGCTTGCGGCCGGAAGATGAAAAACTGTTTTTT. Its protein product is CASSLRPEDEKLFF.

CDR3 bases: TGTGCCAGCACCGAGTTCCCGACTCAACGGGGTGAGCAGTTCTTC. It translates to CASTEFPTQRGEQFF. The V and J genes are TRBV5-6 and TRBJ2-1; a weak D match, TRBD2 (5 bases). Germline V gene lookup returns CDR1 SGHDT and CDR2 YYEEEE. The CDR3 runs 15 residues. Between the trimmed V and J ends, which lost 6 bases and 9 bases, there was a span of 22 bases.

The chain couples TRBV13 to TRBJ1-5; D gene unclear. V shed 0 bases and J shed 1 base, with 4 bases lying between them. The CDR3 is made up of 14 amino acids. From germline, CDR1 is PRHDT and CDR2 FYEKMQ (reference sequence). The CDR3 sequence: CASSLGGSNQPQHF. The CDR3, as DNA: TGTGCCAGCAGCTTAGGGGGAAGCAATCAGCCCCAGCATTTT.

This chain joins TRBV19 and TRBJ2-1; 7 bases are a match to TRBD2. J lost 3 bases, V lost 1 base, and 3 bases had no gene match. CDR3 length: 15 amino acids. The germline V gene encodes CDR1 LNHDA and CDR2 SQIVND (reference sequence). The CDR3 region is CASSIVGGGYNEQFF. The CDR3 DNA reads as TGTGCCAGTAGTATAGTAGGCGGGGGCTACAATGAGCAGTTCTTC.

The rearrangement joins TRBV6-5 to TRBJ2-7; D not certain. Germline CDR1 and CDR2: MNHEY and SVGAGI. The V and J ends lost 6 bases and 2 bases respectively, with 14 bases between them. The CDR3 has 14 residues. Here the CDR3 DNA reads TGTGCCAGCAGCCCTCAGGACGGAACCTACGAGCAGTACTTC. This encodes CASSPQDGTYEQYF.

This clone was observed a handful of times. The chain is built from TRBV11-2 and TRBJ2-7, with 7 positions matching TRBD1. Trimming at V came to 4 bases and at J to 12 bases, leaving 9 bases not matched to a gene. CDR1 is SGHAT and CDR2 is FQNNGV in the germline V gene. The CDR3 has 12 amino acids. The CDR3 loop is CASSSPMGQPYF. As DNA, the CDR3 is TGTGCCAGCAGCTCCCCCATGGGACAGCCGTACTTC. Filled out from reference TRBV11-2 and TRBJ2-7, the complete variable domain reads EAGVAQSPRYKIIEKRQSVAFWCNPISGHATLYWYQQILGQGPKLLIQFQNNGVVDDSQLPKDRFSAERLKGVDSTLKIQPAKLEDSAVYLCASSSPMGQPYFGPGTRLTVT.

The chain uses TRBV6-5 and TRBJ2-1; maybe TRBD2 (5 bases). This CDR3 has 14 residues. Germline V lookup: CDR1 MNHEY, CDR2 SVGAGI. V was trimmed by 2 bases and J by 6 bases, leaving 11 bases between them. CDR3 coding DNA: TGTGCCAGCAGTTACGACGGGGAAGGCAATGAGCAGTTCTTC. Protein product: CASSYDGEGNEQFF.